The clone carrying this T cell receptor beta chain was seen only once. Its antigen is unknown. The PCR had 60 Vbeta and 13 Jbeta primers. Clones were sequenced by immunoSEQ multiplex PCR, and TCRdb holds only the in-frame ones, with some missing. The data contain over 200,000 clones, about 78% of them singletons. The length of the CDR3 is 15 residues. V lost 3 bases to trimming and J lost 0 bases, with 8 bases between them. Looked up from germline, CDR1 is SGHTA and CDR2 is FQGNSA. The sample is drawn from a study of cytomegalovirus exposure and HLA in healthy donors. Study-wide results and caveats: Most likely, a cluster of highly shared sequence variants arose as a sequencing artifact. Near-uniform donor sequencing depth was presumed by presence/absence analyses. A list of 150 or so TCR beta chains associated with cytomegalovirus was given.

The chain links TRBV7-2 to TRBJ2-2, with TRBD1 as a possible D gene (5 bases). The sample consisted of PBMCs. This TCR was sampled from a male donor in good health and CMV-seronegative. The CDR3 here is CASSFDRSNTGELFF. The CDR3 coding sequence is TGTGCCAGCAGCTTCGACAGATCGAACACCGGGGAGCTGTTTTTT.